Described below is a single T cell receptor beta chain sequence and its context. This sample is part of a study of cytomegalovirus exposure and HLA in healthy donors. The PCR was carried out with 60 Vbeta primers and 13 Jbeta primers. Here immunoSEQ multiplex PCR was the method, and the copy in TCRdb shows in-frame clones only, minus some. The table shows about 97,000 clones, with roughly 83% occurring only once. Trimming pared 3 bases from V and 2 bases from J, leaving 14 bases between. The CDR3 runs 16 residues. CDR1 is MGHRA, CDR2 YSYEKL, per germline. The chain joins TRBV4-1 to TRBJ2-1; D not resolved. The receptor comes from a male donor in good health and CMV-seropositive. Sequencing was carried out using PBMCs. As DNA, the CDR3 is TGCGCCAGCAGCCACCTAGGTAAGTCGGCCTACAATGAGCAGTTCTTC. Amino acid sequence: CASSHLGKSAYNEQFF.